This T cell receptor beta chain appears in the sequencing data of a study of regulatory T cells in long-lasting Graves disease. Time point meaning: newly diagnosed GD, antithyroid drugs for less than 3 months. Researchers made the TCR library from RNA that was extracted from PBMCs. This clonotype was seen many times. The V gene lost 4 bases and the J gene lost 4 bases, with 10 bases spanning the gap. The CDR3 runs to 13 residues. Researchers made TCR beta libraries by using iRepertoire HTBI primers and running Arm-PCR on CDR3 regions. TCRdb re-called the multiplex PCR reads through MiXCR, storing one row per CDR3 protein. The table records some 490,000 distinct CDR3 sequences, about 11% of them present only once. Another study also made use of these data, one on T cells in Graves' hyperthyroidism and ophthalmopathy.

This specimen consisted of peripheral blood mononuclear cells (PBMCs), obtained at new diagnosis, from a patient treated with antithyroid drugs. This chain uses TRBV12-3 or TRBV12-4 with TRBJ2-5, with TRBD2 as a possible D gene (5 bases). The sequence was obtained from a woman in her 30s with Graves disease. The CDR3 DNA is TGTGCCAGCAGTTCTAGAGGGCGAGAGACCCAGTACTTC. Its translation: CASSSRGRETQYF.